A selection of T cell receptor beta chains follows, all from one sample in a study of cytotoxic CD8 clonotypes in ibrutinib-treated CLL. Clones were sequenced by immunoSEQ multiplex PCR, and TCRdb holds only the in-frame ones, with some missing. Among 150,000 to 250,000 clones listed, over 60% were seen once. The specimen comprised PBMCs, sampled after 24 months of ibrutinib treatment. These receptors originate from a human donor with chronic lymphocytic leukemia. Both conserved end residues are part of each CDR3. Each record gives: clone size, D gene, V gene, J gene, CDR3 DNA, CDR3 protein. A D gene is named only where the DNA matches it firmly. Where a row states a size, it is once, few, many or the class of an expanded clone; other rows omit it.

.,.,TRBV28,TRBJ2-7,TGTGCCAGCACTCCTTCCTGGGGATCTATACGCTACGAGCAGTACTTC,CASTPSWGSIRYEQYF
few,TRBD1,TRBV7-9,TRBJ1-2,TGTGCCAGCAAGAAAGGGGACAGGGACTTTCGAGGCTACACCTTC,CASKKGDRDFRGYTF
.,.,TRBV7-3,TRBJ2-3,TGTGCCAGCAGCTTAAAGCCGGGCACGCAGTATTTT,CASSLKPGTQYF
once,.,TRBV30,TRBJ1-1,TGTGCCTGGAGTTTCGGATTAAACACTGAAGCTTTCTTT,CAWSFGLNTEAFF
.,TRBD2,TRBV7-2,TRBJ2-7,TGTGCCAGCAGCTTATTCACTAGCGGGTTGGGAGAGCAGTACTTC,CASSLFTSGLGEQYF
.,TRBD2,TRBV29-1,TRBJ2-5,TGCAGCGTATCGCGGGGAGGGGAGACCCAGTACTTC,CSVSRGGETQYF
.,TRBD1,TRBV4-2,TRBJ2-5,TGTGCCAGCAGCCAAGTGATTACAGGGGGGACTCAAGAGACCCAGTACTTC,CASSQVITGGTQETQYF
.,.,TRBV7-3,TRBJ1-3,TGTGCCAGCAGCTATCTGGGAGGAGACACCATATATTTT,CASSYLGGDTIYF
few,.,TRBV27,TRBJ1-5,TGTGCCAGCAGTCGAGGGGCTAGCAATCAGCCCCAGCATTTT,CASSRGASNQPQHF
once,.,TRBV5-5,TRBJ2-3,TGTGCCAGCAGCGTGAGCCAGGGGAGGGGCACAGATACGCAGTATTTT,CASSVSQGRGTDTQYF
.,TRBD2,TRBV28,TRBJ2-7,TGTGCCAGCAGTGGGGCCGGGACTAGCGGGAGGTTCGCCTACGAGCAGTACTTC,CASSGAGTSGRFAYEQYF
.,.,TRBV4-3,TRBJ2-5,TGCGCCAGCAGCCAAGATAGGGCACGTCAAGAGACCCAGTACTTC,CASSQDRARQETQYF
.,.,TRBV27,TRBJ2-1,TGTGCCAGCAGTTTATTAAGGGACTACAATGAGCAGTTCTTC,CASSLLRDYNEQFF